This TCR beta chain was captured in a study of T cell clones after liver transplantation. Study summary: Three of the eight recipients were HCV-positive; the rest had non-autoimmune, non-viral transplant indications. Without induction therapy, subjects received standard immunosuppression until 12-24 months post-transplant.

There are 14 residues in the CDR3. CDR1 is SEHNR and CDR2 is FQNEAQ in the germline V gene (reference sequence). V lost 5 bases to trimming and J lost 2 bases, with 10 bases between them. Study-level findings and limits: Post-transplant time points were not standardized, so conclusions are preliminary. In two subjects, few donor cells limited the measurable donor-reactive repertoire.

Of note for this clone: The antigen remains unidentified.

The repertoire was sequenced with immunoSEQ multiplex PCR; TCRdb's copy has only in-frame clones and lacks some. The repertoire has over 50,000 clones, approximately 87% of them found once; the top ten carry around an eighth. J is TRBJ2-1 and V is TRBV7-9, with a possible D match to TRBD1 (6 bases). This TCR came from a human patient who received a liver transplant. The graft donor may have contributed some T cells. This material consisted of CD8+ T cells from blood, taken 12 months after liver transplant. CDR3 in amino acids: CASSPSGAYNEQFF. The CDR3 nucleotides are TGTGCCAGCAGCCCCTCAGGGGCCTACAATGAGCAGTTCTTC.